The TCR beta chain under discussion was sequenced for a study of blood T cell repertoires in COVID-19 (dated by TCRdb to the early 2020s). Background for the entire study: The collaborator samples originated in the United States, Italy and Spain and spanned the acute and convalescent phases of COVID-19. The material from the prospective study consisted of cDNA or gDNA derived from T cells, B-cell-depleted T cells, or PBMCs. The dataset comprised deeply sampled blood TCRbeta repertoires from subjects exposed to, actively infected with, or recovered from COVID-19. The repertoires were released in a freely available public database meant as a resource for research on the immune response to SARS-CoV-2. The samples were drawn from two sources: the first 160 participants of the ongoing ImmuneRACE study, and over 950 subjects contributed by 6 global collaborators. The sample metadata nearly always contained a de-identified subject ID, COVID-19 status, age in years and sex. Where available, HLA class I and class II types were obtained from metadata supplied by the sample provider rather than from assay-based typing. On the study overall, not on this receptor specifically: The quantity of clinical and demographic metadata differed by source and by participant and was supplied without curation.

TCRbeta CDR3 regions were amplified from genomic DNA by means of the immunoSEQ Assay, a bias-controlled multiplex PCR. As for the authors' bioinformatics: The number of nucleated cells in each sample was estimated by amplification of reference gene primers within the assay. To quantify the absolute abundance of each unique TCRbeta CDR3 rearrangement, sequence reads were collapsed and filtered. Productive Simpson clonality was computed per sample as the square root of Simpson's diversity index over productive rearrangements. As stored in TCRdb, this immuneACCESS dataset retains in-frame rearrangements with V and J assigned. A fraction of the clones does not appear; measured against another copy, unresolved V genes explain less than half of the discrepancy, and the remainder lacks a known reason. V and J calls and clone size follow that table, whereas D and trimming were derived from the DNA. In this sample the table shows around 300,000 clones, about nine tenths of which occur a single time. 1.5% to 2% of the sample goes to the ten largest clones.

CDR1 and CDR2 are drawn from the germline V gene: SGHAT, FQNNGV. The CDR3 runs 18 amino acids, cysteine and phenylalanine included. The only DNA kept is the CDR3, 54 bases in frame from the first base. Clipping removes 6 bases from V and 7 bases from J, with 11 as the unmatched junction base count. Remarks on this clone: The target of this receptor is not known. Base qualities are not recorded, but no much larger clone differs from it by a single base.

Participants in the prospective study were aged roughly 18 to 90 years, lived in under 30 United States geographic areas, and enrolled through a virtual design. To assign participants to cohorts, the prospective study relied on clinical history that participants themselves reported in a screening survey and a study questionnaire. Recovered participants in ImmuneRACE Cohort 3 were defined by two consecutive negative NP/OP PCR tests, clearance by a healthcare professional, or resolution of symptoms. In the prospective study, whole blood, serum and a nasopharyngeal or oropharyngeal swab were collected from each participant by mobile phlebotomists. Participants in the prospective study had the option to provide additional blood draws and questionnaires over a roughly 2-month period. Blood samples from the prospective study were shipped frozen or at room temperature prior to DNA extraction.

What was sequenced was PBMCs or T cells enriched from blood (not recorded which). This sequence was found in a woman aged 60-70 years who had recovered from COVID-19. The chain is made from TRBV11-2 and TRBJ2-2; a stretch of 16 junction bases matches TRBD2. The nucleotides are TGTGCCAGCAGTCGACGGGGACTAGCGGGAGGGCCGAACGGGGAGCTGTTTTTT. This translates into CASSRRGLAGGPNGELFF.